This entry features one T cell receptor (beta chain) sequence. As yet, its antigen is unknown. An end of the junction differs from the germline gene, which may be a read error. This sample is drawn from a study of cytomegalovirus exposure and HLA in healthy donors. Looking at the study overall: Earlier work reported approximately 100 million unique TCR beta sequences from about 179 million T cells. Study findings and constraints: One cluster of highly shared sequence variants probably arose as a sequencing artifact. In a later analysis, 16,951 TCR beta sequences were associated with HLA alleles at 0.05 false discovery rate.

Both 60 Vbeta primers and 13 Jbeta primers went into the PCR. TCRdb keeps only in-frame clones here, not all; method: immunoSEQ multiplex PCR. The table records over 100,000 clones, roughly 71% of them present only once. CDR1 is MGHRA, CDR2 YSYEKL, per germline. CDR3 length: 15 amino acids. The study sampled nominally healthy donors, though unrecorded immune exposures were likely. The sample taken for sequencing was PBMCs. The chain couples TRBV4-1 to TRBJ1-1; 8 bases fit TRBD1. The source of this sequence is a woman between 40 and 55 years old in good health and CMV-seronegative. CDR3 sequence: CAGSQETGVDTEAFF. The CDR3 nucleotides read TGCGCCGGCAGCCAAGAGACAGGGGTGGACACTGAAGCTTTCTTT.